This T cell receptor beta chain was identified in a study of technical replicates of blood from a few donors. Profiled with immunoSEQ multiplex PCR; TCRdb holds only in-frame clones, not every one. The table records more than 65,000 clones, roughly 96% of them present only once. Per germline, CDR1 SGHTA and CDR2 FQGNSA. The CDR3 has 15 amino acids. V lost 5 bases and J lost 7, with 18 bases in between. Sequenced: T cells isolated from PBMCs. J is TRBJ2-1 and V is TRBV7-2, with D maybe TRBD2 (5 bases). The TCR sequence derives from a human donor in good health. The CDR3 is CASSQHQWERNEQFF. CDR3 coding DNA: TGTGCCAGCAGCCAACACCAGTGGGAGAGGAATGAGCAGTTCTTC.